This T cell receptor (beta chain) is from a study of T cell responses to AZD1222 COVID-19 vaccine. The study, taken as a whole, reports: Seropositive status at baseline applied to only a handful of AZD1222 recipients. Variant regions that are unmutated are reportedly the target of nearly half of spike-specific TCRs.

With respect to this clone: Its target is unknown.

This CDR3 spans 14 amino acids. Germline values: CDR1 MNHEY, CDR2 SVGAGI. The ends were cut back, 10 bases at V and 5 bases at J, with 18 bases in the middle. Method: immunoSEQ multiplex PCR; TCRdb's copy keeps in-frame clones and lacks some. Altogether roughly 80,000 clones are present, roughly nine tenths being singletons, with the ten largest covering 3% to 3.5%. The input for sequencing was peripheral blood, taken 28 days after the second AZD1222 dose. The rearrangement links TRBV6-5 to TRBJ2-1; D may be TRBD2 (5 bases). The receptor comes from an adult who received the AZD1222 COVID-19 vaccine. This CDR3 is CATFGEIGDNEQFF. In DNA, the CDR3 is TGTGCCACTTTCGGGGAGATCGGCGACAATGAGCAGTTCTTC.